This T cell receptor beta chain was retrieved from a study of blood T cell repertoires in COVID-19. Study background: From T cells, B-cell-depleted T cells, or PBMCs came the material, which was cDNA or gDNA.

Original processing notes: Amplified reference gene primers provided the basis for estimating nucleated cell counts. Produced via immunoSEQ multiplex PCR; TCRdb's table is partial and in-frame only. The V and J calls and clone size were taken over from that table, and D and trimming were inferred from the DNA. The sample includes under 75,000 clones, just over 85% seen only once; the top ten take just under 2%. This clone occurred once. V lost 3 bases and J 5 bases, leaving 16 bases between the germline ends. The CDR3 is made up of 15 amino acids. Germline assignment: CDR1 SGHVS and CDR2 FQNEAQ. What was sequenced was peripheral blood. This TCR came from a man between 25 and 39 years old with acute or convalescent COVID-19. The chain recombines TRBV7-8 with TRBJ1-2; unclear D gene. The CDR3 region is CASSFSSGVGYGYTF. The CDR3 DNA sequence: TGTGCCAGCAGCTTCTCTAGCGGGGTAGGGTATGGCTACACCTTC.